This T cell receptor (beta chain) was captured in a study of blood T cell repertoires in COVID-19. The germline CDR1 and CDR2 sequences are SGHDT and YYEEEE. The CDR3 loop spans 19 amino acids. V gave up 4 bases and J gave up 1 base; unmatched junction bases: 12. The authors' processing: Cell counts per sample came from amplifying reference gene primers. Data came from immunoSEQ multiplex PCR; TCRdb stores just in-frame clones and leaves some out. V and J calls and clone size are as listed in that table; D and trimming were resolved from the DNA. The table lists fewer than 250,000 clones, approximately 80% of them singletons.

This sequence originates from a woman aged 50 to 60 with acute or convalescent COVID-19. Sample: peripheral blood. The rearrangement links TRBV5-6 to TRBJ1-5; TRBD1 matches 12 bases. The DNA for the CDR3 is TGTGCCAGCAGCGCAAGGAAGGGACAGGGGGCTTTCAGCAATCAGCCCCAGCATTTT. It is translated as CASSARKGQGAFSNQPQHF.